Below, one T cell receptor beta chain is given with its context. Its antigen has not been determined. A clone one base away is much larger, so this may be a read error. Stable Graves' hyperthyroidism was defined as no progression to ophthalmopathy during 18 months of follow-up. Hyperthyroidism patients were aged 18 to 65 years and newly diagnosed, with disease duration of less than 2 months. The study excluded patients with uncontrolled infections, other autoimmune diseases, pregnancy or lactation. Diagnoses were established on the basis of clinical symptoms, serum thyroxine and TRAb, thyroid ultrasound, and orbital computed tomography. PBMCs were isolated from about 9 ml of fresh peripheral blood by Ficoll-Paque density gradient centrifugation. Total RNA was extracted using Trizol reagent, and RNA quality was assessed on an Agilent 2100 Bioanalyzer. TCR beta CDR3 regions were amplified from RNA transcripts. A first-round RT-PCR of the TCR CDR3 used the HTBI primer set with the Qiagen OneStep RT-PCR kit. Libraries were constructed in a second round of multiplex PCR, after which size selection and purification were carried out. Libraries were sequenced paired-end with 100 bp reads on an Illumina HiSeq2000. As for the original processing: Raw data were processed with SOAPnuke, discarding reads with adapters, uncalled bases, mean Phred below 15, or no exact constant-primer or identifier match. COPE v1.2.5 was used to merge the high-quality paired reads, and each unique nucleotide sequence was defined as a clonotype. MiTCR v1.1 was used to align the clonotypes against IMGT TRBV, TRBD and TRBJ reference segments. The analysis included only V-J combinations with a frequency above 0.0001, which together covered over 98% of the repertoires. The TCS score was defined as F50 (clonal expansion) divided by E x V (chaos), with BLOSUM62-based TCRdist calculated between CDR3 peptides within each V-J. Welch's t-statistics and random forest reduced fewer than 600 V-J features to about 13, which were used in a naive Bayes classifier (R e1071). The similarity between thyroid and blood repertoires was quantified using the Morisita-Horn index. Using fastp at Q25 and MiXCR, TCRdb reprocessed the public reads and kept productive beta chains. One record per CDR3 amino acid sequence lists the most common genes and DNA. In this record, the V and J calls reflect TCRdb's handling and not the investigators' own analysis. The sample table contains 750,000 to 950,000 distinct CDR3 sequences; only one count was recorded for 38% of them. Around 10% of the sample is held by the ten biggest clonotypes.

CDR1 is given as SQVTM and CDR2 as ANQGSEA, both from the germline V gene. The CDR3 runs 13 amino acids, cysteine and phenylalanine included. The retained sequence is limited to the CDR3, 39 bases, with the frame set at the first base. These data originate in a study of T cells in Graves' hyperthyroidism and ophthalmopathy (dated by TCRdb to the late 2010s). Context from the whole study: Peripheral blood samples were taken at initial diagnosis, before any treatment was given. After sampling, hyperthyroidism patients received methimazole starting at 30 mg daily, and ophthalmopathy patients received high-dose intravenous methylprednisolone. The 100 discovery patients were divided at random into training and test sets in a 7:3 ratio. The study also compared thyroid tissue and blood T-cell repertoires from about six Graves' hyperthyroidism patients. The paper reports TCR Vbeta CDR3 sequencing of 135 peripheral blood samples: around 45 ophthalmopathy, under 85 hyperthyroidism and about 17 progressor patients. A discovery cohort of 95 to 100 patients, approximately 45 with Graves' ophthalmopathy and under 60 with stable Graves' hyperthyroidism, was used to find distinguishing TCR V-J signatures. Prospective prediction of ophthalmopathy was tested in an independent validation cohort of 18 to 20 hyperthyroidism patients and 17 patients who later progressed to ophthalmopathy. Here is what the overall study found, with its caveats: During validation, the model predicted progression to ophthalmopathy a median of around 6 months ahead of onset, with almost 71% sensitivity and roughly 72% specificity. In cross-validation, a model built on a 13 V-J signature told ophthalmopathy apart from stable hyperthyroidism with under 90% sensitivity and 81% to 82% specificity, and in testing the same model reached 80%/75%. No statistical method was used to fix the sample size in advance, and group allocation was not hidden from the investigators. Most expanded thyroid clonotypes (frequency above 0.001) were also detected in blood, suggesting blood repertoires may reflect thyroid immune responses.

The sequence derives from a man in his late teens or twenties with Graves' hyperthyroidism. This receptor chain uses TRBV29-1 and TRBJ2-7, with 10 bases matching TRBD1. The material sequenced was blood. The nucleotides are TGCAGCGCGTCCGGGACAGGGGCTTACGAGCAGTGCTTC. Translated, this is CSASGTGAYEQCF.